This T cell receptor beta chain is from a study of shared clonotypes between healthy human individuals (dated by TCRdb to about 2020). About the investigation overall: Two women and a few men aged 18 to 49 years were included in the cohort. To increase sequencing depth and limit assay-specific biases, different laboratories used diverse techniques to prepare libraries and sequence TCR repertoires. For each donor, CD4 naive and CD4 memory were each run on three plates, CD8 naive on two plates, and CD8 memory on one plate. To estimate repertoire size and how much clonotype sharing occurs between individuals, the study deeply sequenced the blood TCR repertoires of several healthy adults. Per donor, leukapheresis produced somewhere between about 0.8 and 9 billion PBMCs.

Using the deep immunoSEQ assay, multiplex PCR amplified TCR CDR3 regions from genomic DNA. Genomic DNA extracted from each cell subset was distributed evenly over all wells of several immunoSEQ 96-well plates, and each plate served as one replicate. For sorted subsets, each replicate PCR was loaded with 200 ng genomic DNA, equivalent to 30,000 or so T cell genomes. Purified libraries were measured with a Qubit 3.0 fluorometer, size-checked on a Bioanalyzer 2100, and measured again with the KAPA Library Quantification kit. A separate single-read 150-cycle Illumina NextSeq 550 flow cell was used to sequence each immunoSEQ 96-well plate. In the original analysis: Because only junctional sequences without quality scores were contained in the immunoSEQ output, filtering matching that applied to full-length reads could not be performed. Sequences were annotated with PyIR, a Python wrapper for IgBLAST v1.9, using IMGT germline references to assign V/J genes and CDR3. Reads were removed for weak V/J assignments (E-value above 1e-6), missing CDR3, stop codons, out-of-frame junctions, or ambiguous translated residues. V3J clonotypes were defined as sequences sharing the same inferred V gene, J gene, and CDR3 amino acid sequence. Percentage overlap between repertoires was calculated by dividing the number of shared unique clonotypes by the size of the smaller repertoire. Three approaches were used to assess repertoire richness: RTK rarefaction, the Chao1 estimator, and Recon v2.1 estimates of unobserved clonotypes. For all TCRbeta clonotypes obtained by the gDNA method from a few donors, generation probabilities were computed with OLGA. TCRdb carries this immuneACCESS record with in-frame sequences only. Its versions omit some clonotypes, under half of them owing to an unresolved V gene in the studies checked, with the rest unexplained. V, J and clone size reflect that table, while D and trimming were determined from the DNA. Across this sample there are 2 million to 2.5 million clones, with 80% to 95% seen only once. Approximately 0.35% of the sample is taken by the ten largest.

With regard to this clone: Which antigen it targets is not known. Base qualities are not recorded, but no much larger clone differs from it by a single base.

There are 20 amino acids in the CDR3, from cysteine to phenylalanine inclusive. The retained sequence is limited to the CDR3, 60 bases, with the frame set at the first base. The V end loses 2 bases and the J end loses 1 base, and a stretch of 26 bases separates them. The germline V gene specifies MRHNA as CDR1 and SNTAGT as CDR2. General conclusions and limits of the study: Incomplete sequencing was indicated by rarefaction of sorted-subset datasets, despite the large sequencing depth. Compared with non-shared clonotypes, clonotypes shared by all four sorted-subset donors had higher generation probabilities. The genetic and exposure-history diversity represented was limited by the small number of donors. Based on pairwise subsampling, the degree of clonotype sharing among donors was expected to be affected by sequencing depth. Sharing across a handful of donors was observed for roughly 5% of naive CD4, less than 4% of naive CD8, 2.3% of memory CD4, and about 0.38% of memory CD8 clonotypes. Larger estimated clonotype richness was generally found for naive subsets than for memory subsets. Sampling was limited to blood, and TCR repertoires in tissue likely differ from TCR repertoires in blood.

The donors were healthy, HIV-negative adults with no recently reported acute infections or vaccinations. Only Caucasian adults living in Nashville, Tennessee, USA were represented among the donors. CD4+ T cells were enriched through magnetic negative selection, after which naive cells were positively selected on CD45RA and the remaining negative fraction served as the memory subset. Blood was obtained by leukapheresis, after which PBMCs were separated by Ficoll-Histopaque density gradient centrifugation and cryopreserved in liquid nitrogen vapor phase. Analytical flow cytometry was used to check the purity and quantity of every magnetically sorted T cell population. Genomic DNA was isolated from each sorted fraction and quantified by UV absorbance on a Nanodrop 2000c.

Specimen: naive CD4+ T cells from PBMCs. The cell subset or site label of this sample denotes: CD45RA+ positively selected. The sequence joins TRBV6-4 to TRBJ1-1; the D gene identity is not certain. The sequence derives from a man younger than 35 in good health. Some clones in this sample may be carry-over from other donors' samples. The CDR3 region: CASSDPTLGPNAMKNTEAFF. The DNA is TGTGCCAGCAGTGACCCGACGTTGGGTCCCAATGCCATGAAGAACACTGAAGCTTTCTTT.